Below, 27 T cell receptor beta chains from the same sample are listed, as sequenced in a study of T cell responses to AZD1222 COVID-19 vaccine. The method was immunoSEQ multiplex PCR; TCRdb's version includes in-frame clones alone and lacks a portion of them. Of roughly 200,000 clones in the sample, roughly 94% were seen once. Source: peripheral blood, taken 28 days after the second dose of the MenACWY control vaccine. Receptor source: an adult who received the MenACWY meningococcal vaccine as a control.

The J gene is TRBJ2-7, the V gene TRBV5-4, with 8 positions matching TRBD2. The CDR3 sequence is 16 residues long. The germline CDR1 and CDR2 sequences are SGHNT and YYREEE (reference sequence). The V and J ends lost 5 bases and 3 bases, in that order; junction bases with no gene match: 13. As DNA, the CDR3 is TGTGCCAGCAGGGATGAACTAGCGGCCGCCAACTACGAGCAGTACTTC. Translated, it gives CASRDELAAANYEQYF.

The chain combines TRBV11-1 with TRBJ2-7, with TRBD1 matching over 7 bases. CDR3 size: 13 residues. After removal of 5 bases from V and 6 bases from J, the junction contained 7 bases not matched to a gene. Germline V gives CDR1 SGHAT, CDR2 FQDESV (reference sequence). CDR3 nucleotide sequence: TGTGCCAGCAGCGCGACTCGGACAGGCGAGCAGTACTTC. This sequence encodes CASSATRTGEQYF.

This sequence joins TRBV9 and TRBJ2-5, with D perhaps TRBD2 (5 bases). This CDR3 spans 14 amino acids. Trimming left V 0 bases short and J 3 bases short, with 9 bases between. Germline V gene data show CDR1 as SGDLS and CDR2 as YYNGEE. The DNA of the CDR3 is TGTGCCAGCAGCGTAGATGGGCGGGAAGAGACCCAGTACTTC. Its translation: CASSVDGREETQYF.

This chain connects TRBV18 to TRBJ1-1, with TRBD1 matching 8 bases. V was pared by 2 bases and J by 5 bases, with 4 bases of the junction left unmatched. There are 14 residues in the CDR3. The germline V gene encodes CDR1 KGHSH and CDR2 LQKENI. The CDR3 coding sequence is TGTGCCAGCTCACCAGGACAGGGAGAGACTGAAGCTTTCTTT. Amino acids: CASSPGQGETEAFF.

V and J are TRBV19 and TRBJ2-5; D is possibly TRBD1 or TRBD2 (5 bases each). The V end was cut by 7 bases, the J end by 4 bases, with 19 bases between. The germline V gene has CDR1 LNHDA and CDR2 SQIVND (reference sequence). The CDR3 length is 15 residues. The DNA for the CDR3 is TGTGCCAGTACCAAAACCGGGACGCTGGGAGAGACCCAGTACTTC. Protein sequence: CASTKTGTLGETQYF.

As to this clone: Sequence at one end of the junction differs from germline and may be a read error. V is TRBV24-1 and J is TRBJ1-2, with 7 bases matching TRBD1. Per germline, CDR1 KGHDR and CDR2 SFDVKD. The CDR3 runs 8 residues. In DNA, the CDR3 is TGTGCCACCAGTAGGGGGCCCTTC. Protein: CATSRGPF.

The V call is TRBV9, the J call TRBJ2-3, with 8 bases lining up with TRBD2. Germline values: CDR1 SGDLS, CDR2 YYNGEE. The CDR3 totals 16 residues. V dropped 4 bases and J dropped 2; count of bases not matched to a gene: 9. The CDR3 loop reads CASSYGASGLTDTQYF. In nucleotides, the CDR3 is TGTGCCAGCAGCTACGGGGCTAGCGGGCTCACAGATACGCAGTATTTT. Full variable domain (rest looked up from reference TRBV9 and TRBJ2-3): DSGVTQTPKHLITATGQRVTLRCSPRSGDLSVYWYQQSLDQGLQFLIQYYNGEERAKGNILERFSAQQFPDLHSELNLSSLELGDSALYFCASSYGASGLTDTQYFGPGTRLTVL.

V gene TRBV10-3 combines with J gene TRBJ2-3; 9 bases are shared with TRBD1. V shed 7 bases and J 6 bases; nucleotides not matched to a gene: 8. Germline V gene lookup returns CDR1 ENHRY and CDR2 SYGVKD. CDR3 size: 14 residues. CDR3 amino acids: CAINRGQGGDTQYF. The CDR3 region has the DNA TGTGCCATCAATCGGGGACAGGGAGGTGATACGCAGTATTTT.

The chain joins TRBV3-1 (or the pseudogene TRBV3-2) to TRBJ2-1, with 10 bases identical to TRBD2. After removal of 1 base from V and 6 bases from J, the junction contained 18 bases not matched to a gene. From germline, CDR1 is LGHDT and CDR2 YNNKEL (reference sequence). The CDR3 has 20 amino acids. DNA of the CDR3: TGTGCCAGCAGCCAAGGCCCAGCGGGGGGGCTTGTGATAACGCTCAATGAGCAGTTCTTC. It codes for CASSQGPAGGLVITLNEQFF.

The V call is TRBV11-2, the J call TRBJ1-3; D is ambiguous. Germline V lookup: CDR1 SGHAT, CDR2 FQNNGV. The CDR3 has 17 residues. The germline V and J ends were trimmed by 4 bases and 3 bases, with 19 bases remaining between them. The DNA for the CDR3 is TGTGCCAGCAGCTCCCGGAGTGGTGCCTTGGGTGGAAACACCATATATTTT. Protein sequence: CASSSRSGALGGNTIYF.

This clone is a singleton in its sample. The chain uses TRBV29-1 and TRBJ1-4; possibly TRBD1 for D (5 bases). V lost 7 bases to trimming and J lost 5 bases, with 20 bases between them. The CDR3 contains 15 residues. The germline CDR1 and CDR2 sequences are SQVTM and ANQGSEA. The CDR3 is CSAAGGVEENEKLFF. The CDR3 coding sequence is TGCAGCGCCGCGGGGGGTGTAGAAGAAAATGAAAAACTGTTTTTT.

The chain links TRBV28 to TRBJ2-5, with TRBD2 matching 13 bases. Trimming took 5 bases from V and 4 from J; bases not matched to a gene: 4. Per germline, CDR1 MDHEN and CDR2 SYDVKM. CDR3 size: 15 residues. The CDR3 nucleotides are TGTGCCAGCAGTGATGGACTAGCGGGAGTAGAGACCCAGTACTTC. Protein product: CASSDGLAGVETQYF.

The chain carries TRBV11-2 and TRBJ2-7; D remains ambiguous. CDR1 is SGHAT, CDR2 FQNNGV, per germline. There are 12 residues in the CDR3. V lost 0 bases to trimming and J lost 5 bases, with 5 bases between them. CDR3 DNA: TGTGCCAGCAGCTTAGATCGAAACGAGCAGTACTTC. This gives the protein CASSLDRNEQYF.

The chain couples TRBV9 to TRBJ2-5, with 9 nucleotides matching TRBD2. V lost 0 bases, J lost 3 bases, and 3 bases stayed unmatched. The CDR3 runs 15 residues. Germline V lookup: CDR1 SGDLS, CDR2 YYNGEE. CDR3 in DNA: TGTGCCAGCAGCGTAGAGCCTAGCGGGGAAGAGACCCAGTACTTC. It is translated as CASSVEPSGEETQYF.

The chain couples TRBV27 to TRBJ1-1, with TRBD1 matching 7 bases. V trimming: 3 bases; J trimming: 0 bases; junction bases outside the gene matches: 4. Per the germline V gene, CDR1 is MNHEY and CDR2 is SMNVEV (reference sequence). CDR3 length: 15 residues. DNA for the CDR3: TGTGCCAGCAGTTTTAGGACAGGATTGAACACTGAAGCTTTCTTT. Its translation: CASSFRTGLNTEAFF.

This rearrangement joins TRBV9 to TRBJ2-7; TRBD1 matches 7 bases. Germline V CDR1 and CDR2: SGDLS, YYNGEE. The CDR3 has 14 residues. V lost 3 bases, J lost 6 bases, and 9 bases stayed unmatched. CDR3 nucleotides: TGTGCCAGCAGCGGGCGACAGGGTACCTCCGAGCAGTACTTC. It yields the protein CASSGRQGTSEQYF.

The CDR3 coding sequence is TGTGCCATCAGTGAGTATGGGGGACGGCTCTATGGCTACACCTTC. It yields the protein CAISEYGGRLYGYTF. The chain combines TRBV10-3 with TRBJ1-2; D is possibly TRBD1 (5 bases). This CDR3 contains 15 residues. Between the trimmed V and J ends, which lost 1 base and 4 bases, there was a span of 13 bases. CDR1 is ENHRY and CDR2 is SYGVKD in the germline V gene.

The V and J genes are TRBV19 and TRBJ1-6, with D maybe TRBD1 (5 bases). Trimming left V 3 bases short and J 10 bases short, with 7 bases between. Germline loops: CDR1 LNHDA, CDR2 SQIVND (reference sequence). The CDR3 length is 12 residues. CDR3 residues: CASSIGDSPLHF. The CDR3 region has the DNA TGTGCCAGTAGTATCGGGGACTCACCCCTCCACTTT.

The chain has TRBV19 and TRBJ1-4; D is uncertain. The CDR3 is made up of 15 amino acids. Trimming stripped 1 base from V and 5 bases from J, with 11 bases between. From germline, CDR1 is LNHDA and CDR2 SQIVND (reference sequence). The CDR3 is CASSIGRRTNEKLFF. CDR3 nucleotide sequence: TGTGCCAGTAGTATAGGGCGGCGGACGAATGAAAAACTGTTTTTT.

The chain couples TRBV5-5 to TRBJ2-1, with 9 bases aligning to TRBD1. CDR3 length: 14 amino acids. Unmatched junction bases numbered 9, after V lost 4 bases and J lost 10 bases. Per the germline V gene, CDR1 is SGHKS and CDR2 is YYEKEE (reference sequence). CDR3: CASSINRQGEEQFF. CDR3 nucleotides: TGTGCCAGCAGCATAAACCGACAGGGGGAGGAGCAGTTCTTC.

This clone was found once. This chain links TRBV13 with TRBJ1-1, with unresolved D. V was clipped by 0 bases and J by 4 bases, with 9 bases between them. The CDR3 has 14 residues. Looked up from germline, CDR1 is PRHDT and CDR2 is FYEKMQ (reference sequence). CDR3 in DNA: TGTGCCAGCAGCTTAGGGGGCATCGTCACTGAAGCTTTCTTT. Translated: CASSLGGIVTEAFF.

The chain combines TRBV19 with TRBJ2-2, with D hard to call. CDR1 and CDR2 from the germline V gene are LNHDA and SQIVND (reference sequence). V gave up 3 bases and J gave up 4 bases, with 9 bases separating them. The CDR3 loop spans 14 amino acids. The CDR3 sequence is CASSILPGTGELFF. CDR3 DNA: TGTGCCAGTAGTATCCTTCCCGGCACCGGGGAGCTGTTTTTT.

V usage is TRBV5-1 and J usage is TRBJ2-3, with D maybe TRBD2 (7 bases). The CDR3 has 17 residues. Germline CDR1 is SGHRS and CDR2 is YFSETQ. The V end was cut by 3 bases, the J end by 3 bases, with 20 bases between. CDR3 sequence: CASSSPLSAGATDTQYF. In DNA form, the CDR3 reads TGCGCCAGCAGCTCCCCCCTTAGCGCGGGGGCGACAGATACGCAGTATTTT. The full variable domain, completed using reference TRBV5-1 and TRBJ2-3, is KAGVTQTPRYLIKTRGQQVTLSCSPISGHRSVSWYQQTPGQGLQFLFEYFSETQRNKGNFPGRFSGRQFSNSRSEMNVSTLELGDSALYLCASSSPLSAGATDTQYFGPGTRLTVL.

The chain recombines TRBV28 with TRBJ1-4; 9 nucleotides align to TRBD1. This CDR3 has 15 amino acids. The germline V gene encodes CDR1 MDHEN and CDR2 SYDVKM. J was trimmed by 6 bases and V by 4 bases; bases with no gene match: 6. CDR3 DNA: TGTGCCAGCAGTTCGTACAGGGGGCTGGATGAAAAACTGTTTTTT. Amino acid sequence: CASSSYRGLDEKLFF.

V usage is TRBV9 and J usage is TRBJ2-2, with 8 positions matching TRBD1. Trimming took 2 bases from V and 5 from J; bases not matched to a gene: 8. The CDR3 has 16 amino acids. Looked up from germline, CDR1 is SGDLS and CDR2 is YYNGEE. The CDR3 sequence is CASSVGGTGGTGELFF. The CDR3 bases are TGTGCCAGCAGCGTGGGCGGGACAGGAGGGACCGGGGAGCTGTTTTTT.

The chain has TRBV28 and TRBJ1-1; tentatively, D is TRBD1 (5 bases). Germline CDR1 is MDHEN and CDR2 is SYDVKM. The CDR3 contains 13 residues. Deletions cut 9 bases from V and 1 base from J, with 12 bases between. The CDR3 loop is CARKGPKNTEAFF. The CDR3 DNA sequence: TGTGCCAGAAAGGGACCGAAGAACACTGAAGCTTTCTTT.

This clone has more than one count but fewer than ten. The CDR3 DNA sequence: TGTGCCAGTAGGATGACAGTTTCTTATAATTCACCCCTCCACTTT. Encoded protein: CASRMTVSYNSPLHF. This chain joins TRBV19 and TRBJ1-6; D is perhaps TRBD1 (5 bases). CDR1 is LNHDA, CDR2 SQIVND, per germline (reference sequence). The CDR3 covers 15 residues. The germline V and J ends were trimmed by 6 bases and 4 bases, with 13 bases remaining between them.